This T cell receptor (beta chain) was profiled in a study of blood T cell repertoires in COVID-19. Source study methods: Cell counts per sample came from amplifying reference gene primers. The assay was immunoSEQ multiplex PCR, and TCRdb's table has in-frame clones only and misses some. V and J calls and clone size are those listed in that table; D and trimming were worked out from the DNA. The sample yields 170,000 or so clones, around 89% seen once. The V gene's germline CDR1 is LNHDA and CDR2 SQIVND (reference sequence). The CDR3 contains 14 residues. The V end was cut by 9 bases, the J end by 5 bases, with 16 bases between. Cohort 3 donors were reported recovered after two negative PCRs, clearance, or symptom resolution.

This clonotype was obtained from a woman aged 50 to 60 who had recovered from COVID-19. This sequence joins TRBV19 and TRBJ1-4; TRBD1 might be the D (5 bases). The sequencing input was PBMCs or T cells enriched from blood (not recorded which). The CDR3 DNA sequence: TGTGCCAGCCAATGGGGGGGAACGAATGAAAAACTGTTTTTT. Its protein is CASQWGGTNEKLFF. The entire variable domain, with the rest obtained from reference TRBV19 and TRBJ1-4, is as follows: DGGITQSPKYLFRKEGQNVTLSCEQNLNHDAMYWYRQDPGQGLRLIYYSQIVNDFQKGDIAEGYSVSREKKESFPLTVTSAQKNPTAFYLCASQWGGTNEKLFFGSGTQLSVL.